This entry is about one T cell receptor (beta chain). The data were produced by immunoSEQ multiplex PCR, yet TCRdb's version contains in-frame clones alone and is incomplete. This sample carries roughly 130,000 clones, about three quarters of them seen once, and the ten largest clones take about 15%. This record comes from a study of blood T cell repertoires in COVID-19. Study background: PBMCs, B-cell-depleted T cells, or T cells were the source of the cDNA or gDNA that made up the material.

This CDR3 is 15 amino acids long. Germline loops: CDR1 MDHEN, CDR2 SYDVKM. The J segment lost 2 bases and the V segment lost 8 bases, leaving 9 bases of the junction unmatched. This rearrangement joins TRBV28 to TRBJ1-3, with 7 bases aligning to TRBD1. The clonotype originates from a man aged 50 to 60 with acute or convalescent COVID-19. Sequenced: peripheral blood. CDR3 in DNA: TGTGCCAGCTTTCCACAGGGGTCGGCTGGAAACACCATATATTTT. Residues: CASFPQGSAGNTIYF.